A single sample is the source of the 17 T cell receptor beta chains below, sequenced in a study of cytotoxic CD8 clonotypes in ibrutinib-treated CLL. Assay: immunoSEQ multiplex PCR; the TCRdb copy retains only in-frame clones and omits some. The data contain fewer than 400,000 clones, roughly 71% of them singletons. The source material was PBMCs, sampled after 36 months of ibrutinib treatment. These receptors were collected from a human donor with chronic lymphocytic leukemia.

This clone occurred a few times. This rearrangement joins TRBV6-5 to TRBJ1-2; D perhaps matches TRBD1 (5 bases). V was pared by 6 bases and J by 4 bases, with 9 bases between. Per the germline V gene, CDR1 is MNHEY and CDR2 is SVGAGI. CDR3 length: 12 residues. CDR3 sequence reads: CASRQGAYGYTF. The CDR3 DNA reads TGTGCCAGCAGGCAGGGTGCCTATGGCTACACCTTC.

The chain couples TRBV6-1 to TRBJ2-6; 9 bases align to TRBD1. V lost 8 bases to trimming and J lost 0 bases; unmatched junction nucleotides: 5. The CDR3 extends over 16 amino acids. Germline V gives CDR1 MNHNS, CDR2 SASEGT. DNA of the CDR3: TGTGCCAGCGGTGGACAGGGGTTCTCTGGGGCCAACGTCCTGACTTTC. As protein: CASGGQGFSGANVLTF.

The chain uses TRBV23-1 and TRBJ2-6; D unresolved. TRBV23-1 is noted as an ORF with a role that remains uncertain. Trimming left V 11 bases short and J 0 bases short, with 8 bases between. The CDR3 length is 13 residues. The CDR3 sequence: CAAYHSGANVLTF. The CDR3 bases are TGCGCCGCCTACCACTCTGGGGCCAACGTCCTGACTTTC.

This clone was detected only a few times. The rearrangement joins TRBV6-1 to TRBJ2-7, with D perhaps matching TRBD1 (5 bases). The CDR3 length is 12 residues. Germline V CDR1 and CDR2: MNHNS, SASEGT. V was cut by 5 bases and J by 2 bases, with 7 bases left in between. This chain's CDR3 is CASSIGAYEQYF. DNA for the CDR3: TGTGCCAGCAGTATAGGGGCCTACGAGCAGTACTTC.

This clone occurred a few times. The chain uses TRBV15 and TRBJ2-7; 12 bases agree with TRBD2. Trimming removed 3 bases from V and 4 bases from J; junction bases left unmatched: 1. The CDR3 extends over 14 amino acids. In germline, CDR1 is LNHNV, CDR2 YYDKDF (reference sequence). CDR3 DNA sequence: TGTGCCACCAGCAGGACTAGCGGGAGTTACGAGCAGTACTTC. Its protein product is CATSRTSGSYEQYF.

V gene TRBV7-8 combines with J gene TRBJ2-3; D gene ambiguous. Germline CDR1 and CDR2: SGHVS and FQNEAQ. This CDR3 contains 15 residues. The ends were cut back, 1 base at V and 0 bases at J, with 8 bases in the middle. This CDR3 is CASSLVGASTDTQYF. The CDR3 DNA reads TGTGCCAGCAGCTTAGTCGGCGCTAGCACAGATACGCAGTATTTT.

This rearrangement joins TRBV13 to TRBJ1-2, with TRBD1 matching over 8 bases. CDR3 length: 16 residues. V shed 2 bases and J 4 bases; nucleotides not matched to a gene: 9. The germline CDR1 and CDR2 sequences are PRHDT and FYEKMQ (reference sequence). CDR3 sequence (DNA): TGTGCCAGCAGCTTATCATTAACAGGGGGAGGCTATGGCTACACCTTC. Residues: CASSLSLTGGGYGYTF.

The CDR3 region is CASGTGSASYTF. The CDR3 DNA is TGCGCCAGCGGGACAGGGTCAGCTAGCTACACCTTC. This sequence joins TRBV5-1 and TRBJ1-2, with TRBD1 matching over 9 bases. This CDR3 is 12 amino acids long. Unmatched junction bases numbered 7, after V lost 7 bases and J lost 9 bases. Looked up from germline, CDR1 is SGHRS and CDR2 is YFSETQ.

The CDR3 reads CASSISGTYQETQYF. The CDR3 DNA is TGTGCCAGTAGTATATCCGGGACTTACCAAGAGACCCAGTACTTC. This chain joins TRBV19 and TRBJ2-5; D possibly corresponds to TRBD2 (6 bases). The CDR3 contains 15 residues. Trimming took 2 bases from V and 0 from J, leaving 10 bases between them. Germline V gives CDR1 LNHDA, CDR2 SQIVND (reference sequence). The full variable domain, in which reference TRBV19 and TRBJ2-5 provide the parts outside the CDR3, is DGGITQSPKYLFRKEGQNVTLSCEQNLNHDAMYWYRQDPGQGLRLIYYSQIVNDFQKGDIAEGYSVSREKKESFPLTVTSAQKNPTAFYLCASSISGTYQETQYFGPGTRLLVL.

This clone was counted between two and nine times. The gene calls are TRBV7-8 and TRBJ2-7; 8 bases are a match to TRBD2. Germline V gene data show CDR1 as SGHVS and CDR2 as FQNEAQ. The CDR3 extends over 15 amino acids. Trimming cost V 0 bases and J 2 bases; bases outside gene matches: 3. CDR3 protein: CASSLARRGAYEQYF. CDR3 nucleotides: TGTGCCAGCAGCTTAGCCCGGCGGGGGGCCTACGAGCAGTACTTC.

As regards this clone: The same CDR3 also results from other DNA sequences found in this sample. V is TRBV29-1 and J is TRBJ1-2; weak D call: TRBD1 (5 bases). This CDR3 is built from 11 residues. CDR1 and CDR2 from the germline V gene are SQVTM and ANQGSEA. Trimming stripped 4 bases from V and 5 bases from J, with 8 bases between. The DNA for the CDR3 is TGCAGCGTTGCCAGGGATTATGGCTACACCTTC. This codes for CSVARDYGYTF.

The rearrangement joins TRBV4-2 to TRBJ1-4; perhaps TRBD1 as D (5 bases). Germline CDR1 is LGHNA and CDR2 is YNFKEQ. The CDR3 is 15 amino acids. V lost 3 bases, J lost 8 bases, and 16 bases lay in between. CDR3 in DNA: TGTGCCAGCAGCCATTACCCCGGGGCAGAGGAAAAACTGTTTTTT. As protein: CASSHYPGAEEKLFF.

This chain uses TRBV7-9 with TRBJ1-1, with 9 bases lining up with TRBD1. V lost 5 bases, J lost 8 bases, and 6 bases stayed unmatched. The germline CDR1 and CDR2 sequences are SEHNR and FQNEAQ (reference sequence). The CDR3 spans 13 residues. The CDR3 spells CASSPRGTGEAFF. The CDR3 bases are TGTGCCAGCAGCCCCCGGGGGACAGGGGAAGCTTTCTTT.

In DNA form, the CDR3 reads TGTGCCAGTACCCCGACAGGTTATAATGAAAAACTGTTTTTT. Residues: CASTPTGYNEKLFF. The chain uses TRBV19 and TRBJ1-4, with D perhaps TRBD1 (6 bases). The CDR3 has 14 amino acids. CDR1 LNHDA and CDR2 SQIVND come from the germline V gene (reference sequence). Between the trimmed V and J ends, which lost 7 bases and 4 bases, there was a span of 13 bases.

V is TRBV5-4 and J is TRBJ2-6, with TRBD1 matching 9 bases. Germline CDR1 and CDR2: SGHNT and YYREEE (reference sequence). CDR3 length: 15 residues. The trim removed 4 bases at V and 3 bases at J, leaving 2 bases unmatched. CDR3 in amino acids: CASSHRGLGANVLTF. DNA of the CDR3: TGTGCCAGCAGCCACAGGGGGCTTGGGGCCAACGTCCTGACTTTC.

V and J are TRBV4-1 and TRBJ2-1; 8 bases are shared with TRBD2. This CDR3 spans 17 amino acids. CDR1 MGHRA and CDR2 YSYEKL come from the germline V gene. V lost 0 bases and J lost 2; bases outside the gene matches: 6. CDR3 region: CASSQELGGGPYNEQFF. The CDR3 DNA sequence: TGCGCCAGCAGCCAAGAATTGGGCGGGGGGCCCTACAATGAGCAGTTCTTC.

Only one count was recorded for this clone. The chain joins TRBV28 to TRBJ2-6; possibly TRBD2 for D (6 bases). CDR1 and CDR2 (germline): MDHEN, SYDVKM. The CDR3 is 20 residues long. V was cut by 3 bases and J by 0 bases, with 21 bases left in between. CDR3 sequence reads: CASSFTLIGGTYSGANVLTF. The CDR3 DNA is TGTGCCAGCAGTTTTACCCTCATTGGGGGGACCTACTCTGGGGCCAACGTCCTGACTTTC.